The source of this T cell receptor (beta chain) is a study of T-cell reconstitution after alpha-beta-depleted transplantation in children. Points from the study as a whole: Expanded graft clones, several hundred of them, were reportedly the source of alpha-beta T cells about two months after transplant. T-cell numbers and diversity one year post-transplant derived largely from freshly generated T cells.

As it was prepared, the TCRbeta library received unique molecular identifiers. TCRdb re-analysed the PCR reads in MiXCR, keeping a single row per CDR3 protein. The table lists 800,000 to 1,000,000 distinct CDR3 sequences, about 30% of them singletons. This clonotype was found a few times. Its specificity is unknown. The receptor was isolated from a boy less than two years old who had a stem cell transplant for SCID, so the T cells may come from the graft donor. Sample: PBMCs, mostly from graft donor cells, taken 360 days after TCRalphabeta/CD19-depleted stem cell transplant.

CDR3 sequence reads: CSVDETGWDEKLFF. CDR3 DNA sequence: TGCAGCGTTGACGAGACAGGGTGGGATGAAAAACTGTTTTTT. J is TRBJ1-4 and V is TRBV29-1; 7 nucleotides align to TRBD1. This CDR3 spans 14 amino acids. Germline values: CDR1 SQVTM, CDR2 ANQGSEA. With V trimmed by 3 bases and J by 6 bases, 7 bases remained unmatched.